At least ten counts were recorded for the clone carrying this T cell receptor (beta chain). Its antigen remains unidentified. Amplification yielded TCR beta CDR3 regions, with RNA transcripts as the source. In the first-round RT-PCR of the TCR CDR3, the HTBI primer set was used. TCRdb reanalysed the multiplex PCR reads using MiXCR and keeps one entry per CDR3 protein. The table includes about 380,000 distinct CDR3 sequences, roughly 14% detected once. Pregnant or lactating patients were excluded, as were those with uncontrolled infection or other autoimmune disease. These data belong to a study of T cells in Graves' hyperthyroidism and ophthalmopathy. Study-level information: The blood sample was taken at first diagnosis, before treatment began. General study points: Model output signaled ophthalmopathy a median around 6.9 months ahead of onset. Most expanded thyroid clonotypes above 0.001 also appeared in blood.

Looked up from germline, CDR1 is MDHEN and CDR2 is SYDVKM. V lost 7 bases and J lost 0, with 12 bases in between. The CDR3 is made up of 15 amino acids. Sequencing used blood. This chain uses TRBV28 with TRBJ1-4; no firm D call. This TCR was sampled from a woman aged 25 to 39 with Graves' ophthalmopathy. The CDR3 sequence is CASKRETSTNEKLFF. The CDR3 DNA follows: TGTGCCAGCAAGCGGGAGACTTCAACTAATGAAAAACTGTTTTTT.